A selection of T cell receptor beta chains follows, all from one sample in a study of shared clonotypes between healthy human individuals. Method: immunoSEQ multiplex PCR; TCRdb's copy keeps in-frame clones and lacks some. Of approximately 100,000 clones detected, approximately 70% appear once; the ten largest clones hold approximately 25%. What was sequenced was memory CD8+ T cells sorted from blood. These receptors all stem from a woman in her 30s in good health. CDR3s include the opening cysteine and the closing phenylalanine or tryptophan. For some rows the clone size is stated as once, few or many, or as a class when expanded; others skip it.

many 15 TRBV9 CASSVAPGQATEAFF
. 17 TRBV2 CASSEEGLAGASYEQYF
. 15 TRBV7-9 CASSASGSLTDTQYF
. 14 TRBV28 CASNVDTSNEKLFF
. 16 TRBV5-4 CASSPDSGTGRYEQYF
few 16 TRBV14 CASSQVARALRDEQFF
. 13 TRBV27 CASSLGGLGEQFF
once 16 TRBV19 CASSKWTSGRTDTQYF
. 16 TRBV28 CASTKTGTGTNYGYTF
. 14 TRBV7-2 CASSLTILTSEAFF
. 14 TRBV28 CASSFPASIHEAFF
. 17 TRBV7-2 CASSLGVIAGGGETQYF
few 16 TRBV10-3 CAISESVLGGEETQYF
. 14 TRBV5-1 CASSGAGVADTQYF
few 13 TRBV6-5 CASSRQGKSGYTF
. 14 TRBV6-5 CATGQRSSYNEQFF
. 14 TRBV7-2 CASSLPGRRDTQYF
few 16 TRBV4-2 CASSQGGIREGHEQFF
. 16 TRBV19 CASSIDGLDGANVLTF
. 15 TRBV7-9 CASSAPGEMSAEAFF
. 15 TRBV29-1 CSVGPLAEPNYGYTF
once 14 TRBV7-8 CASAFPGAIGELFF
. 15 TRBV5-3 CARKELPGSHYEQYF
. 14 TRBV2 CASSGGLAIYEQYF
. 12 TRBV29-1 CSVEDTAYEQYF